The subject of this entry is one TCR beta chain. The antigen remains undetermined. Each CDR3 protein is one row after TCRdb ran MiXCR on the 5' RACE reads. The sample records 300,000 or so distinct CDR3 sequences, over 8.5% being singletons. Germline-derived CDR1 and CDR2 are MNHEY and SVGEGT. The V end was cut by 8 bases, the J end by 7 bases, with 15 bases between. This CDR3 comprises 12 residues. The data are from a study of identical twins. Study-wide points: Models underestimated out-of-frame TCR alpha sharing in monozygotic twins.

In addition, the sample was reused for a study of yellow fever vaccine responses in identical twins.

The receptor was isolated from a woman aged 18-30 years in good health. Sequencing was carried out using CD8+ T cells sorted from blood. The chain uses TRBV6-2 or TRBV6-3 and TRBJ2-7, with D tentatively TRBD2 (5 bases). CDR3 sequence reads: CASCPAPGEQYF. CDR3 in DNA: TGTGCCAGCTGTCCGGCGCCGGGGGAGCAGTACTTC.